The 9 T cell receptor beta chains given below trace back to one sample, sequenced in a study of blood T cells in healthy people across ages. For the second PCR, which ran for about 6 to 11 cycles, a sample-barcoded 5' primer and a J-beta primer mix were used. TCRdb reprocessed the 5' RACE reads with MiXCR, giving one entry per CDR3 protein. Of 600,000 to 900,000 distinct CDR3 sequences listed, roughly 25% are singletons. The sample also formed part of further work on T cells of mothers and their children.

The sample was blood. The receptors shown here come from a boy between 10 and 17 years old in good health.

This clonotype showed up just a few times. This CDR3 is CASSLSAGWPYEQYF. The CDR3, as DNA: TGTGCCAGCAGCCTATCGGCAGGATGGCCCTACGAGCAGTACTTC. The chain uses TRBV7-9 and TRBJ2-5; D uncertain. TRBJ2-7 matches the DNA end more closely, so the J call is doubtful. This CDR3 has 15 residues. CDR1 and CDR2 from the germline V gene are SEHNR and FQNEAQ (reference sequence).

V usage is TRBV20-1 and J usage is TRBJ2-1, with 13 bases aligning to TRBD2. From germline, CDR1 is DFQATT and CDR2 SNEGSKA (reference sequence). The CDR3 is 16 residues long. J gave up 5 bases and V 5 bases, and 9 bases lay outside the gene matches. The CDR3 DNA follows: TGCAGTGCTTACCATACTAGCGGGGGGGCCGACAATGAGCAGTTCTTC. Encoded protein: CSAYHTSGGADNEQFF.

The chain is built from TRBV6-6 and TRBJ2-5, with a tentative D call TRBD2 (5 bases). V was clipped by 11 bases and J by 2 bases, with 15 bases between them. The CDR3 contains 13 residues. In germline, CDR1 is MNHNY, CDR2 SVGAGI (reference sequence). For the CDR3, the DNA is TGTGCCGGGCGCCAAGCGGTGCAAGAGACCCAGTACTTC. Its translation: CAGRQAVQETQYF.

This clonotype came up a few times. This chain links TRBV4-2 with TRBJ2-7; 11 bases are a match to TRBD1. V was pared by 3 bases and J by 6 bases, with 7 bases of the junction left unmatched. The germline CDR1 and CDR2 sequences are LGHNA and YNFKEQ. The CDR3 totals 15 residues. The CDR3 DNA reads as TGTGCCAGCAGCCAGGACGGGACAGGGGGTCGCGAGCAGTACTTC. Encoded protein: CASSQDGTGGREQYF.

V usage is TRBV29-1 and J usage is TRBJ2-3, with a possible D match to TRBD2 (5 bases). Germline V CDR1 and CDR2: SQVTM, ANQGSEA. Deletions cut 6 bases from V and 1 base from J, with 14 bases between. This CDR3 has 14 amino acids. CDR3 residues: CSVLGRRGTDTQYF. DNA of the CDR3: TGCAGCGTGTTGGGGAGAAGGGGCACAGATACGCAGTATTTT.

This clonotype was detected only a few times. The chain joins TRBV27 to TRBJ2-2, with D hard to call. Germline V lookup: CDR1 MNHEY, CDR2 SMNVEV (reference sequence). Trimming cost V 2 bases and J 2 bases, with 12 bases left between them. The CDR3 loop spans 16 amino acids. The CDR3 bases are TGTGCCAGCAGTTTAGGAGAAAACCCCAACACCGGGGAGCTGTTTTTT. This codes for CASSLGENPNTGELFF.

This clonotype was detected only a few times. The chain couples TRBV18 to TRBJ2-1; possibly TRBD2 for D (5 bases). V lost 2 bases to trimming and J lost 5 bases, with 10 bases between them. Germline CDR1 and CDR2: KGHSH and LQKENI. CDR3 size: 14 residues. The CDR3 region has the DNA TGTGCCAGCTCACCAAGCGCGGGCGACAATGAGCAGTTCTTC. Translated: CASSPSAGDNEQFF.

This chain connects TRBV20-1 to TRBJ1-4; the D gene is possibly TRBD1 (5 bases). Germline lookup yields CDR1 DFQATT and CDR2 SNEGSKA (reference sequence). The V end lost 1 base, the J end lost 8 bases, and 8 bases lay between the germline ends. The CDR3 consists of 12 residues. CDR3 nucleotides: TGCAGTGCTAGAGGGACACACGAAAAACTGTTTTTT. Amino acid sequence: CSARGTHEKLFF.

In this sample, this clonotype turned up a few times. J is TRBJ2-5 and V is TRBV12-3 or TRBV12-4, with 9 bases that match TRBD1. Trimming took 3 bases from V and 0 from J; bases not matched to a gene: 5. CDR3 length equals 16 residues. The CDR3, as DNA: TGTGCCAGCAGTTTCGGGACAGGGCGGTACCAAGAGACCCAGTACTTC. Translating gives CASSFGTGRYQETQYF.